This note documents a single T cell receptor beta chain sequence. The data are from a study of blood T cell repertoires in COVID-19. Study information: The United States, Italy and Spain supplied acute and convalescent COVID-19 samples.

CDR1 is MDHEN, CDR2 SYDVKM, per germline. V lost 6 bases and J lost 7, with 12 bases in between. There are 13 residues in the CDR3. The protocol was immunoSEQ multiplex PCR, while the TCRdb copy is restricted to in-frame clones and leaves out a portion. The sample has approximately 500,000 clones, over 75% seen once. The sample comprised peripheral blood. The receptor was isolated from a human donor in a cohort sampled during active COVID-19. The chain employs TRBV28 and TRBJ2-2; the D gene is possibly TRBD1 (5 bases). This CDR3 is CASRTQGSGELFF. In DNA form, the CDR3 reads TGTGCCAGCAGAACTCAGGGAAGCGGGGAGCTGTTTTTT. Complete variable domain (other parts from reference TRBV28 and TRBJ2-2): DVKVTQSSRYLVKRTGEKVFLECVQDMDHENMFWYRQDPGLGLRLIYFSYDVKMKEKGDIPEGYSVSREKKERFSLILESASTNQTSMYLCASRTQGSGELFFGEGSRLTVL.